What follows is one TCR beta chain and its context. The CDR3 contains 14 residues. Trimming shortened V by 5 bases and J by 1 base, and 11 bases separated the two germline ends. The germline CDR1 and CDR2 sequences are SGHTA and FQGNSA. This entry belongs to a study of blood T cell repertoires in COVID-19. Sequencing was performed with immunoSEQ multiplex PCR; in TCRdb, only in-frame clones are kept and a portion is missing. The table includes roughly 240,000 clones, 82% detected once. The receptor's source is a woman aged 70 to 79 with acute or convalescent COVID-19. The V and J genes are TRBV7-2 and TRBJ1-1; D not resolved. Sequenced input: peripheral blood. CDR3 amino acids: CASSLYEGNTEAFF. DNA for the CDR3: TGTGCCAGCAGCCTTTACGAGGGGAACACTGAAGCTTTCTTT.